This passage covers 13 T cell receptor beta chains from one sample sequenced in a study of radiotherapy plus CTLA-4 blockade in lung cancer (dated by TCRdb to 2017 to 2018). The method was the immunoSEQ multiplex PCR assay. Sourced from immuneACCESS, this table was stored by TCRdb with only in-frame sequences that have V and J called. A share of the clones is absent; for the studies checked, an unresolved V gene accounts for under half, and the remainder has no known explanation. Recorded for this sample are just under 60,000 clones; 77% of them occurred a single time. The top ten hold approximately 4.3% of the sample. The sample consisted of peripheral blood, taken from a patient treated with radiotherapy plus ipilimumab. Receptors were obtained from a human donor with non-small cell lung cancer who had a partial response to radiotherapy plus ipilimumab.

Only one count was recorded for this clone. The chain employs TRBV6-5 and TRBJ1-5; D gene uncertain. CDR1 and CDR2 (germline): MNHEY, SVGAGI. V gave up 5 bases and J gave up 2 bases, with 10 bases separating them. The CDR3 totals 14 residues. CDR3 protein: CASSPRQGNQPQHF. DNA for the CDR3: TGTGCCAGCAGTCCACGACAAGGCAATCAGCCCCAGCATTTT.

This chain uses TRBV7-3 with TRBJ1-1; TRBD1 might be the D (6 bases). This CDR3 has 14 amino acids. Trimming pared 0 bases from V and 5 bases from J, leaving 10 bases between. Germline CDR1 is SGHTA and CDR2 is FQGTGA. The CDR3 loop reads CASSLTGGVTEAFF. In DNA, the CDR3 is TGTGCCAGCAGCTTAACAGGGGGTGTTACTGAAGCTTTCTTT.

The chain recombines TRBV6-5 with TRBJ2-2, with TRBD1 identical over 10 bases. J lost 7 bases, V lost 6 bases, and 5 bases had no gene match. Germline assignment: CDR1 MNHEY and CDR2 SVGAGI. This CDR3 has 14 residues. The CDR3 loop is CASRGQGLHGELFF. The CDR3 DNA reads as TGTGCCAGCAGGGGACAGGGGTTACACGGGGAGCTGTTTTTT.

The gene calls are TRBV15 and TRBJ1-2, with 7 bases aligning to TRBD1. J gave up 8 bases and V 0 bases, and 6 bases lay outside the gene matches. The CDR3 loop spans 14 amino acids. Germline-derived CDR1 and CDR2 are LNHNV and YYDKDF (reference sequence). DNA for the CDR3: TGTGCCACCAGCAGAGATCAGGGGGAAGGGGGCTACACCTTC. It specifies CATSRDQGEGGYTF.

The chain employs TRBV19 and TRBJ2-7; 8 bases are shared with TRBD2. The CDR3 length is 14 residues. In germline, CDR1 is LNHDA, CDR2 SQIVND (reference sequence). Unmatched junction bases numbered 11, after V lost 7 bases and J lost 6 bases. The CDR3 region has the DNA TGTGCCAGTAAAGAAAAGCGGGGGACCGGCGAGCAGTACTTC. This gives the protein CASKEKRGTGEQYF.

The chain uses TRBV7-6 and TRBJ1-1; 7 bases align to TRBD1. The V gene's germline CDR1 is SGHVS and CDR2 FNYEAQ. Trimming took 5 bases from V and 6 from J; bases not matched to a gene: 3. CDR3 length equals 12 residues. CDR3 region: CASSQTGSEAFF. The CDR3 DNA follows: TGTGCCAGCAGCCAGACAGGGTCTGAAGCTTTCTTT.

The gene calls are TRBV7-9 and TRBJ1-4; a weak D match, TRBD1 (6 bases). The CDR3 has 18 residues. Trimming pared 1 base from V and 7 bases from J, leaving 22 bases between. Germline V lookup: CDR1 SEHNR, CDR2 FQNEAQ (reference sequence). The CDR3 region has the DNA TGTGCCAGCAGCTTAGAGGGATTCGGTGCAGGGGCCTTTGAAAAACTGTTTTTT. Translated: CASSLEGFGAGAFEKLFF.

This clone was seen more than once but under ten times. V usage is TRBV30 and J usage is TRBJ2-1; a weak D match, TRBD2 (7 bases). Trimming removed 1 base at V and 7 bases at J, with 17 bases between. This CDR3 contains 15 residues. CDR1 and CDR2 (germline): GTSNPN, SVGIG (reference sequence). Written as DNA, the CDR3 is TGTGCCTGGAGTGGGGTTCGGGGGGCTGGAAATGAGCAGTTCTTC. This codes for CAWSGVRGAGNEQFF.

This chain connects TRBV5-4 to TRBJ2-7; 8 bases line up with TRBD2. V lost 3 bases to trimming and J lost 0 bases; unmatched junction nucleotides: 8. Germline loops: CDR1 SGHNT, CDR2 YYREEE (reference sequence). The CDR3 length is 16 residues. As DNA, the CDR3 is TGTGCCAGCAGCTCCCTAGATAGCGGGGACTCCTACGAGCAGTACTTC. It is translated as CASSSLDSGDSYEQYF.

J is TRBJ1-5 and V is TRBV2, with 8 bases aligning to TRBD1. The V and J ends lost 6 bases and 4 bases, in that order; junction bases with no gene match: 11. The CDR3 runs 16 residues. Germline-derived CDR1 and CDR2 are SNHLY and FYNNEI. The CDR3 here is CASSNGQGGGNQPQHF. The CDR3 DNA reads as TGTGCCAGCAGCAACGGACAGGGTGGAGGGAATCAGCCCCAGCATTTT. Together with reference TRBV2 and TRBJ1-5, the CDR3 gives the full variable domain: EPEVTQTPSHQVTQMGQEVILRCVPISNHLYFYWYRQILGQKVEFLVSFYNNEISEKSEIFDDQFSVERPDGSNFTLKIRSTKLEDSAMYFCASSNGQGGGNQPQHFGDGTRLSIL.

This chain joins TRBV19 and TRBJ2-1; 7 bases align to TRBD2. Germline assignment: CDR1 LNHDA and CDR2 SQIVND (reference sequence). J was trimmed by 3 bases and V by 2 bases; bases with no gene match: 7. The CDR3 has 16 amino acids. The CDR3 DNA reads TGTGCCAGTAGTATAAGAGGGAGGGGCGGCTACAATGAGCAGTTCTTC. This codes for CASSIRGRGGYNEQFF. The full variable domain, completed using reference TRBV19 and TRBJ2-1, is DGGITQSPKYLFRKEGQNVTLSCEQNLNHDAMYWYRQDPGQGLRLIYYSQIVNDFQKGDIAEGYSVSREKKESFPLTVTSAQKNPTAFYLCASSIRGRGGYNEQFFGPGTRLTVL.

The V call is TRBV9, the J call TRBJ2-7; possible D gene TRBD2, 5 bases. The length of the CDR3 is 14 residues. CDR1 SGDLS and CDR2 YYNGEE come from the germline V gene. The V gene lost 0 bases and the J gene lost 0 bases, with 7 bases spanning the gap. CDR3 nucleotide sequence: TGTGCCAGCAGCGTAGAAGGGAGCTCCTACGAGCAGTACTTC. This encodes CASSVEGSSYEQYF.

The chain recombines TRBV19 with TRBJ2-4; 7 bases fit TRBD1. J was trimmed by 0 bases and V by 10 bases; bases with no gene match: 6. Germline CDR1 reads LNHDA; CDR2 reads SQIVND (reference sequence). This CDR3 is 14 amino acids long. The CDR3 nucleotides read TGTGCCACTTCATGGGACAGAGCCAAAAACATTCAGTACTTC. Protein product: CATSWDRAKNIQYF.